One sample yielded the 24 T cell receptor beta chains listed below, sequenced in a study of T cell repertoires in cytomegalovirus infection. TCRdb re-analysed the reads in MiXCR, keeping a single row per CDR3 protein. The data contain a few hundred thousand distinct CDR3 sequences, around 27% of them singletons. Sequencing input: PBMCs. These receptors all stem from a human donor in good health (CMV status not recorded). Some clones in this sample may be carry-over from other donors' samples.

The chain has TRBV6-5 and TRBJ2-7; D perhaps matches TRBD1 (5 bases). The CDR3 runs 16 residues. V was shortened by 0 bases and J by 2 bases, with 14 bases between the two germline ends. From germline, CDR1 is MNHEY and CDR2 SVGAGI. In DNA form, the CDR3 reads TGTGCCAGCAGTTACTCGAAGTCGGCAGGGACCTACGAGCAGTACTTC. Protein: CASSYSKSAGTYEQYF.

This clonotype appeared a few times. This chain connects TRBV14 to TRBJ2-5; D unclear. Trimming cost V 0 bases and J 5 bases, with 16 bases left between them. The CDR3 loop spans 16 amino acids. Germline CDR1 is SGHDN and CDR2 is FVKESK. CDR3 in amino acids: CASSQEGSWGRETQYF. CDR3 nucleotides: TGTGCCAGCAGCCAAGAGGGTTCGTGGGGTCGTGAGACCCAGTACTTC.

This chain links TRBV11-2 with TRBJ2-1; no firm D call. The CDR3 length is 14 residues. The V and J ends lost 5 bases and 4 bases respectively, with 12 bases between them. From germline, CDR1 is SGHAT and CDR2 FQNNGV. The CDR3 coding sequence is TGTGCCAGCAGCCCAGCTAACCCTTACAATGAGCAGTTCTTC. Translated: CASSPANPYNEQFF. Full variable domain (rest looked up from reference TRBV11-2 and TRBJ2-1): EAGVAQSPRYKIIEKRQSVAFWCNPISGHATLYWYQQILGQGPKLLIQFQNNGVVDDSQLPKDRFSAERLKGVDSTLKIQPAKLEDSAVYLCASSPANPYNEQFFGPGTRLTVL.

This clonotype has a handful of counts. The CDR3 DNA follows: TGTGCCAGCAGTTACACGGGGAATAATGAAAAACTGTTTTTT. This gives the protein CASSYTGNNEKLFF. The chain recombines TRBV6-8 with TRBJ1-4; D not certain. This CDR3 contains 14 residues. The V gene lost 2 bases and the J gene lost 4 bases, with 8 bases spanning the gap. The germline gives CDR1 MNHGY, CDR2 SAAAGT.

This clonotype was counted between two and nine times. The gene calls are TRBV7-9 and TRBJ2-5; 7 nucleotides match TRBD2. Germline V CDR1 and CDR2: SEHNR, FQNEAQ (reference sequence). Trimming at V came to 5 bases and at J to 2 bases, leaving 5 bases not matched to a gene. This CDR3 is built from 14 residues. This CDR3 is CASSHTGGQETQYF. DNA for the CDR3: TGTGCCAGCAGCCACACGGGGGGACAAGAGACCCAGTACTTC.

The sample holds a few counts of this clonotype. The chain recombines TRBV12-3 or TRBV12-4 with TRBJ2-1, with D possibly matching TRBD1 (6 bases). The CDR3 is made up of 14 amino acids. With 5 bases removed from V and 7 bases from J, the gap between germline ends came to 15 bases. Written as DNA, the CDR3 is TGTGCCAGCAGTACCGAACAGGGTTGGAATGAGCAGTTCTTC. It is translated as CASSTEQGWNEQFF.

This clonotype came up a few times. The genes are TRBV6-5 and TRBJ2-7, with D possibly TRBD2 on 6 matching bases. CDR3 length: 11 residues. Germline loops: CDR1 MNHEY, CDR2 SVGAGI. Trimming took off 8 bases at V and 2 bases at J, with 7 bases between the two ends. CDR3 loop: CASWGAYEQYF. DNA for the CDR3: TGTGCCAGCTGGGGGGCCTACGAGCAGTACTTC.

This chain connects TRBV6-6 to TRBJ2-1; the D call may be TRBD1 or TRBD2 (5 bases each). CDR3 length: 15 amino acids. Germline CDR1 is MNHNY and CDR2 is SVGAGI (reference sequence). V was pared by 7 bases and J by 9 bases, with 22 bases between. CDR3 nucleotides: TGTGCCAGCATTCCCCGAAAGGGCTGGGGGTCTGAGCAGTTCTTC. Translating it yields CASIPRKGWGSEQFF.

This sequence joins TRBV11-2 and TRBJ2-1; TRBD2 matches 9 bases. Germline trimming cut 0 bases from V and 6 bases from J; bases unmatched to any gene: 12. The CDR3 is made up of 18 amino acids. Per germline, CDR1 SGHAT and CDR2 FQNNGV. CDR3 bases: TGTGCCAGCAGCTTAGACCAGACTAAACTAGCGGGTGTCAATGAGCAGTTCTTC. Translation gives CASSLDQTKLAGVNEQFF.

The chain links TRBV19 to TRBJ2-2; 14 bases are shared with TRBD2. Trimming took 7 bases from V and 7 from J; bases not matched to a gene: 17. Per the germline V gene, CDR1 is LNHDA and CDR2 is SQIVND (reference sequence). CDR3 length: 19 residues. CDR3 nucleotides: TGTGCCAGTACCGTGGGACTAGCGGGAGCGGGGCCTAGGAGCGGGGAGCTGTTTTTT. Amino acid sequence: CASTVGLAGAGPRSGELFF.

The V and J genes are TRBV6-2 or TRBV6-3 and TRBJ1-1; tentative D call: TRBD1 (5 bases). The germline V and J ends were trimmed by 0 bases and 7 bases, with 15 bases remaining between them. This CDR3 comprises 15 residues. The V gene's germline CDR1 is MNHEY and CDR2 SVGEGT. This chain's CDR3 is CASSYSQVTTYEAFF. Here the CDR3 DNA reads TGTGCCAGCAGTTACTCACAGGTGACTACCTATGAAGCTTTCTTT.

A few counts support this clonotype. The chain is built from TRBV4-2 and TRBJ2-3; tentatively, D is TRBD2 (5 bases). The CDR3 totals 14 residues. Germline V CDR1 and CDR2: LGHNA, YNFKEQ. Trimming left V 4 bases short and J 5 bases short, with 13 bases between. CDR3 DNA sequence: TGTGCCAGCAGCCCCCTAAGCGGACTAGATACGCAGTATTTT. As protein: CASSPLSGLDTQYF.

The sample holds many counts of this clonotype. The chain combines TRBV7-2 with TRBJ2-2, with D tentatively TRBD2 (5 bases). The germline V gene has CDR1 SGHTA and CDR2 FQGNSA. Trimming left V 3 bases short and J 6 bases short, with 8 bases between. The CDR3 runs to 13 residues. The CDR3 region has the DNA TGTGCCAGCAGCTTCCGGGGTGCCGGGGAGCTGTTTTTT. This translates into CASSFRGAGELFF.

V gene TRBV5-1 combines with J gene TRBJ2-3; 7 bases line up with TRBD2. Germline values: CDR1 SGHRS, CDR2 YFSETQ. The CDR3 length is 15 residues. Unmatched junction bases numbered 5, after V lost 0 bases and J lost 4 bases. The CDR3 region is CASSLATSEADTQYF. For the CDR3, the DNA is TGCGCCAGCAGCTTGGCCACTAGCGAAGCAGATACGCAGTATTTT.

A few counts support this clonotype. The CDR3 DNA reads TGCAGTGCTAGCGACAGGGCGAAAGGTTGGGATCAGCCCCAGCATTTT. Translation gives CSASDRAKGWDQPQHF. V usage is TRBV20-1 and J usage is TRBJ1-5; 7 bases agree with TRBD1. Germline V gives CDR1 DFQATT, CDR2 SNEGSKA (reference sequence). Losses at the gene ends were 3 bases for V and 5 bases for J; bases not matched to a gene: 13. The CDR3 is 16 residues long.

This clonotype was found many times. V and J are TRBV4-1 and TRBJ2-1; D is ambiguous. The ends were cut back, 4 bases at V and 10 bases at J, with 14 bases in the middle. This CDR3 comprises 13 residues. Germline V lookup: CDR1 MGHRA, CDR2 YSYEKL. CDR3 in amino acids: CASSPKVPVEQFF. CDR3 nucleotides: TGCGCCAGCAGCCCCAAAGTACCGGTGGAGCAGTTCTTC.

This chain connects TRBV25-1 to TRBJ1-4; D uncertain. With 1 base removed from V and 3 bases from J, the gap between germline ends came to 9 bases. From germline, CDR1 is MGHDK and CDR2 SYGVNS. This CDR3 has 15 amino acids. The CDR3: CASSESRGSNEKLFF. Written as DNA, the CDR3 is TGTGCCAGCAGTGAATCTCGGGGATCTAATGAAAAACTGTTTTTT. The full variable domain, completed using reference TRBV25-1 and TRBJ1-4, is EADIYQTPRYLVIGTGKKITLECSQTMGHDKMYWYQQDPGMELHLIHYSYGVNSTEKGDLSSESTVSRIRTEHFPLTLESARPSHTSQYLCASSESRGSNEKLFFGSGTQLSVL.

This clonotype turned up a few times. The V and J genes are TRBV6-5 and TRBJ2-7; 7 bases fit TRBD2. From germline, CDR1 is MNHEY and CDR2 SVGAGI. The CDR3 consists of 17 residues. J was trimmed by 0 bases and V by 0 bases; bases with no gene match: 8. CDR3 coding DNA: TGTGCCAGCAGTTACTCAGTAGCTAGCGGCAGCTCCTACGAGCAGTACTTC. Protein sequence: CASSYSVASGSSYEQYF.

This clonotype appeared a few times. The V gene is TRBV7-2, the J gene TRBJ2-5; D gene ambiguous. Per germline, CDR1 SGHTA and CDR2 FQGNSA. This CDR3 has 13 residues. V dropped 1 base and J dropped 5 bases, with 8 bases sitting between them. DNA of the CDR3: TGTGCCAGCAGCTTAGTGGGCCATGAGACCCAGTACTTC. This codes for CASSLVGHETQYF.

The chain combines TRBV29-1 with TRBJ1-1, with D maybe TRBD1 (5 bases). V lost 4 bases to trimming and J lost 9 bases, with 21 bases between them. The length of the CDR3 is 14 residues. Germline loops: CDR1 SQVTM, CDR2 ANQGSEA. CDR3 sequence (DNA): TGCAGCGTTGGGTTTAGCGGGCAGGGCTTCCAAGCTTTCTTT. It translates to CSVGFSGQGFQAFF.

As for this clonotype: One junction end does not reproduce the germline sequence, and a read error may be involved. This rearrangement joins TRBV12-3 or TRBV12-4 to TRBJ1-1; D may be TRBD1 (6 bases). There are 13 residues in the CDR3. CDR3 loop: CASSLGSDRPYSF. The CDR3, as DNA: TGTGCCAGCAGTTTGGGGTCAGACAGGCCCTATTCCTTT.

This clonotype was observed a handful of times. The chain has TRBV12-3 or TRBV12-4 and TRBJ2-5, with 7 bases identical to TRBD2. V gave up 4 bases and J gave up 5 bases; unmatched junction bases: 7. The CDR3 covers 14 residues. CDR3 coding DNA: TGTGCCAGCAGTTCGACTAGCATCGGGGAGACCCAGTACTTC. It yields the protein CASSSTSIGETQYF.

Ten or more counts support this clonotype. The rearrangement joins TRBV7-2 to TRBJ2-1; 9 bases agree with TRBD2. The trim removed 3 bases at V and 9 bases at J, leaving 9 bases unmatched. Germline V CDR1 and CDR2: SGHTA, FQGNSA. The CDR3 has 15 residues. DNA for the CDR3: TGTGCCAGCAGCTTTCGAAGCGGGAGGTTAGGTGAGCAGTTCTTC. Its protein product is CASSFRSGRLGEQFF.

J is TRBJ2-1 and V is TRBV12-3 or TRBV12-4; no clear D gene. V shed 2 bases and J shed 6 bases, with 8 bases lying between them. The CDR3 runs to 13 residues. DNA for the CDR3: TGTGCCAGCAGTTTATCTGGTAGCAATGAGCAGTTCTTC. Translation gives CASSLSGSNEQFF.